These 19 T cell receptor beta chains were all obtained from the same sample, sequenced in a study of blood T cell repertoires in COVID-19. Some clones are missing from TCRdb's copy, which holds only in-frame ones; the method was immunoSEQ multiplex PCR. The data show approximately 200,000 clones, around 82% seen once. The specimen sequenced was PBMCs or T cells enriched from blood (not recorded which). The receptors derive from a woman in her thirties or forties with acute COVID-19.

V gene TRBV5-1 combines with J gene TRBJ2-7; 10 nucleotides match TRBD1. V lost 3 bases, J lost 5 bases, and 8 bases stayed unmatched. Germline-derived CDR1 and CDR2 are SGHRS and YFSETQ. This CDR3 has 15 residues. CDR3 bases: TGCGCCAGCAGCTCACCGGGACAGGGGATACACGAGCAGTACTTC. Amino acids: CASSSPGQGIHEQYF.

V usage is TRBV5-6 and J usage is TRBJ2-7, with 9 bases matching TRBD1. Unmatched junction bases numbered 3, after V lost 0 bases and J lost 2 bases. Per the germline V gene, CDR1 is SGHDT and CDR2 is YYEEEE. The CDR3 covers 15 residues. The CDR3 nucleotides read TGTGCCAGCAGCTTGGCGGGACAGGGCGCCTACGAGCAGTACTTC. Its protein is CASSLAGQGAYEQYF.

V is TRBV7-9 and J is TRBJ1-4, with TRBD1 as a possible D gene (5 bases). Per the germline V gene, CDR1 is SEHNR and CDR2 is FQNEAQ (reference sequence). Trimming took 9 bases from V and 0 from J, leaving 17 bases between them. The CDR3 runs to 16 residues. The DNA of the CDR3 is TGTGCCAGTTCTCCCCAGGGTTTTGCAACTAATGAAAAACTGTTTTTT. This translates into CASSPQGFATNEKLFF. Variable domain in full (rest from reference TRBV7-9 and TRBJ1-4): DTGVSQNPRHKITKRGQNVTFRCDPISEHNRLYWYRQTLGQGPEFLTYFQNEAQLEKSRLLSDRFSAERPKGSFSTLEIQRTEQGDSAMYLCASSPQGFATNEKLFFGSGTQLSVL.

The rearrangement joins TRBV5-4 to TRBJ1-3; D not certain. This CDR3 has 14 residues. CDR1 is SGHNT and CDR2 is YYREEE in the germline V gene (reference sequence). The germline V and J ends were trimmed by 2 bases and 2 bases, with 8 bases remaining between them. CDR3 sequence: CASSFIGAGNTIYF. The CDR3 DNA sequence: TGTGCCAGCAGCTTCATCGGGGCTGGAAACACCATATATTTT. Drawing the rest from reference TRBV5-4 and TRBJ1-3, the complete variable domain is ETGVTQSPTHLIKTRGQQVTLRCSSQSGHNTVSWYQQALGQGPQFIFQYYREEENGRGNFPPRFSGLQFPNYSSELNVNALELDDSALYLCASSFIGAGNTIYFGEGSWLTVV.

The chain employs TRBV11-3 and TRBJ2-1, with a weak D call TRBD2 (5 bases). CDR1 is SGHNT, CDR2 YENEEA, per germline. V dropped 5 bases and J dropped 5 bases, with 19 bases sitting between them. The CDR3 sequence is 16 residues long. The CDR3: CASSPHGGPADNEQFF. The CDR3 DNA reads TGTGCCAGCAGCCCCCATGGCGGTCCAGCGGACAATGAGCAGTTCTTC.

The rearrangement uses TRBV29-1 and TRBJ2-1, with TRBD2 identical over 10 bases. V lost 4 bases and J lost 5; bases outside the gene matches: 8. The CDR3 is made up of 15 amino acids. Germline CDR1 SQVTM, CDR2 ANQGSEA. The CDR3 protein is CSVAAGLAGDNEQFF. CDR3 nucleotide sequence: TGCAGCGTTGCGGCAGGGCTAGCGGGGGACAATGAGCAGTTCTTC.

This clone appeared once. This may be a read error: a much more frequent sequence differs by one nucleotide. This specimen includes other DNA sequences encoding the same CDR3. The chain uses TRBV7-3 and TRBJ1-1; D remains unclear. The CDR3 sequence is 14 residues long. Germline values: CDR1 SGHTA, CDR2 FQGTGA. With 2 bases removed from V and 0 bases from J, the gap between germline ends came to 7 bases. As DNA, the CDR3 is TGTGCCAGCAGCTTAGAGGGCATGAACACTGAAGCTTTCTTT. Its translation is CASSLEGMNTEAFF.

This sequence joins TRBV6-2 or TRBV6-3 and TRBJ2-7, with 8 bases fitting TRBD1. V gave up 0 bases and J gave up 1 base; unmatched junction bases: 2. The CDR3 is 15 amino acids. Germline V CDR1 and CDR2: MNHEY, SVGEGT. CDR3 bases: TGTGCCAGCAGTTACTCGGGACAGGATTCCTACGAGCAGTACTTC. The encoded protein is CASSYSGQDSYEQYF.

V usage is TRBV5-8 and J usage is TRBJ1-5; TRBD1 is a possible D gene (6 bases). The germline V and J ends were trimmed by 5 bases and 9 bases, with 18 bases remaining between them. The CDR3 contains 14 residues. The V gene's germline CDR1 is SGHTS and CDR2 YDEGEE. CDR3: CASSPWNRGTPQHF. CDR3 DNA: TGTGCCAGCAGTCCCTGGAATAGGGGGACGCCCCAGCATTTT.

The V call is TRBV7-2, the J call TRBJ2-7; D might be TRBD2 (6 bases). The CDR3 sequence is 16 residues long. Trimming took 5 bases from V and 4 from J, leaving 21 bases between them. Germline CDR1 is SGHTA and CDR2 is FQGNSA. The CDR3 is CASSAFIGGRRYEQYF. The CDR3, as DNA: TGTGCCAGCAGCGCCTTTATCGGGGGTCGGAGATACGAGCAGTACTTC.

The genes are TRBV5-1 and TRBJ2-3, with D perhaps matching TRBD2 (6 bases). V lost 3 bases and J 2 bases, leaving 13 bases between the germline ends. Germline loops: CDR1 SGHRS, CDR2 YFSETQ. CDR3 size: 15 residues. CDR3 protein: CASSSSPGDTDTQYF. CDR3 DNA sequence: TGCGCCAGCAGCTCTAGCCCGGGGGACACAGATACGCAGTATTTT.

This clone showed up just once. V gene TRBV6-1 combines with J gene TRBJ2-7; 9 positions match TRBD2. The trim removed 0 bases at V and 5 bases at J, leaving 8 bases unmatched. Germline lookup yields CDR1 MNHNS and CDR2 SASEGT. This CDR3 comprises 16 residues. The DNA for the CDR3 is TGTGCCAGCAGTGAAGCGCGGGCTAGCGGGGTCGACGAGCAGTACTTC. Its translation: CASSEARASGVDEQYF.

This clone was seen a few times. The genes are TRBV11-2 and TRBJ2-1, with D unclear. The CDR3 has 15 residues. Germline V gene lookup returns CDR1 SGHAT and CDR2 FQNNGV. The germline V and J ends were trimmed by 5 bases and 0 bases, with 11 bases remaining between them. For the CDR3, the DNA is TGTGCCAGCAGCGGGCAGTTGAGCTCCTACAATGAGCAGTTCTTC. Amino acids: CASSGQLSSYNEQFF.

The rearrangement links TRBV29-1 to TRBJ2-7, with D perhaps matching TRBD1 (6 bases). Trimming left V 4 bases short and J 2 bases short, with 15 bases between. Per the germline V gene, CDR1 is SQVTM and CDR2 is ANQGSEA. The CDR3 contains 14 residues. CDR3 in amino acids: CSVARDTNTYEQYF. The DNA for the CDR3 is TGCAGCGTTGCCCGGGACACCAACACCTACGAGCAGTACTTC.

The chain has TRBV29-1 and TRBJ2-3; TRBD2 aligns across 9 bases. The CDR3 contains 14 residues. Unmatched junction bases numbered 8, after V lost 2 bases and J lost 8 bases. Per germline, CDR1 SQVTM and CDR2 ANQGSEA. CDR3 sequence reads: CSVETREGRVTQYF. CDR3 nucleotides: TGCAGCGTTGAAACGCGGGAGGGCCGGGTTACGCAGTATTTT.

As regards this clone: The DNA is left out, because the CDR3 cannot be placed on it with certainty; the CDR3 is given as TCRdb lists it. V and J are TRBV20-1 and TRBJ1-2; TRBD1 is the table's D call and was not checked against the DNA. The CDR3 is 15 residues long, counting both termini. Germline CDR1 reads DFQATT; CDR2 reads SNEGSKA (reference sequence). The CDR3 loop is CSASSSGQGSYGYTF.

The chain employs TRBV15 and TRBJ2-7, with TRBD1 matching 7 bases. Germline V gene lookup returns CDR1 LNHNV and CDR2 YYDKDF (reference sequence). The CDR3 is made up of 14 amino acids. J gave up 7 bases and V 3 bases, and 9 bases lay outside the gene matches. The CDR3 protein is CATSRRQGRVEQYF. The CDR3 nucleotides are TGTGCCACCAGCAGGAGACAGGGCAGGGTTGAGCAGTACTTC. The variable domain in full, completed from reference TRBV15 and TRBJ2-7, reads DAMVIQNPRYQVTQFGKPVTLSCSQTLNHNVMYWYQQKSSQAPKLLFHYYDKDFNNEADTPDNFQSRRPNTSFCFLDIRSPGLGDTAMYLCATSRRQGRVEQYFGPGTRLTVT.

J is TRBJ2-5 and V is TRBV28, with 13 bases lining up with TRBD2. Trimming removed 5 bases from V and 0 bases from J; junction bases left unmatched: 6. This CDR3 contains 17 residues. From germline, CDR1 is MDHEN and CDR2 SYDVKM. The CDR3 loop is CASSPDTSGRDQETQYF. CDR3 sequence (DNA): TGTGCCAGCAGTCCAGATACTAGCGGGAGGGACCAAGAGACCCAGTACTTC. Filled out from reference TRBV28 and TRBJ2-5, the complete variable domain reads DVKVTQSSRYLVKRTGEKVFLECVQDMDHENMFWYRQDPGLGLRLIYFSYDVKMKEKGDIPEGYSVSREKKERFSLILESASTNQTSMYLCASSPDTSGRDQETQYFGPGTRLLVL.

The gene calls are TRBV28 and TRBJ2-7, with TRBD2 identical over 9 bases. Germline assignment: CDR1 MDHEN and CDR2 SYDVKM. V shed 5 bases, J shed 2 bases, and the junction held 4 bases outside the gene matches. This CDR3 region has 14 residues. In DNA, the CDR3 is TGTGCCAGCAGTCTGGGACTAGCAGCCTACGAGCAGTACTTC. Amino acids: CASSLGLAAYEQYF.